This paragraph reports one TCR beta chain. The sample comes from a study of human T cells and chemical hapten exposure. Study-level background: Readings were taken at 6 days from patch tests that had applied 0.01% DPC to the upper back. It was small differences in pooled library volume that mainly caused per-sample TCR yields to vary.

CDR1 is SGHRS and CDR2 is YFSETQ in the germline V gene. Trimming took off 3 bases at V and 3 bases at J, with 15 bases between the two ends. This CDR3 has 15 amino acids. Individual cDNA molecules had unique molecular identifiers attached to them by the library. TCRdb passed the RACE reads through MiXCR, listing each CDR3 protein once. Altogether fewer than 400,000 distinct CDR3 sequences are present, about 7% being singletons, with the ten largest covering around 8.4%. Time point indicated: patch test 1, 2 weeks after DPC sensitization. This sample's treatment: therapeutic diphenylcyclopropenone sensitization with weekly scalp DPC.

Sample: whole blood, taken in connection with sensitization to the hapten diphenylcyclopropenone (DPC). The V call is TRBV5-1, the J call TRBJ2-5, with D possibly being TRBD1 or TRBD2 (5 bases each). The TCR sequence derives from a woman between 18 and 29 years old with alopecia areata. Some clones in this sample may be carry-over from other donors' samples. DNA of the CDR3: TGCGCCAGCAGCTCGGGACCACATGGAAAAGAGACCCAGTACTTC. Translated, it gives CASSSGPHGKETQYF.